This TCR beta chain was identified in a study of regulatory T cells in long-lasting Graves disease. Per the germline V gene, CDR1 is MGHDK and CDR2 is SYGVNS. The CDR3 has 13 residues. Between the trimmed V and J ends, which lost 6 bases and 2 bases, there was a span of 11 bases. Many counts were recorded for this clonotype. The sample's time point: newly diagnosed GD, antithyroid drugs for less than 3 months. RNA isolated from PBMCs was used to make the TCR library. In Xi'an, China, an endocrinology department was the source of patients. Both iRepertoire HTBI primers and Arm-PCR of CDR3 regions were used to build the TCR beta libraries. TCRdb passed the multiplex PCR reads through MiXCR, listing each CDR3 protein once. The table includes hundreds of thousands of distinct CDR3 sequences, over 15% detected once. These same records also appear under a second study, on T cells in Graves' hyperthyroidism and ophthalmopathy.

Material: peripheral blood mononuclear cells (PBMCs), obtained at new diagnosis, from a patient treated with antithyroid drugs. This chain connects TRBV25-1 to TRBJ2-7; either TRBD1 or TRBD2 may fit D (5 bases each). The receptor's source is a man aged 35 to 55 with Graves disease. CDR3 in DNA: TGTGCCAGCAGGGGGACGGAGACCTACGAGCAGTACTTC. It translates to CASRGTETYEQYF.